The next 20 T cell receptor beta chains were all read from a single sample in a study of T cell responses to AZD1222 COVID-19 vaccine. The protocol was immunoSEQ multiplex PCR, while the TCRdb copy is restricted to in-frame clones and leaves out a portion. The sample records tens of thousands of clones, about nine tenths being singletons. The sequences come from peripheral blood, collected on day 0 of AZD1222 vaccination. The receptor set was obtained from an adult in good health.

The chain recombines TRBV6-1 with TRBJ1-2, with D possibly matching TRBD1 (6 bases). The CDR3 spans 12 residues. The V gene lost 3 bases and the J gene lost 5 bases, with 7 bases spanning the gap. Germline values: CDR1 MNHNS, CDR2 SASEGT. CDR3 in DNA: TGTGCCAGCAGTGAGACAGGTTATGGCTACACCTTC. Its protein is CASSETGYGYTF.

The chain couples TRBV2 to TRBJ1-4, with TRBD1 matching over 7 bases. This CDR3 is 12 amino acids long. In germline, CDR1 is SNHLY, CDR2 FYNNEI. V shed 8 bases and J 8 bases; nucleotides not matched to a gene: 5. CDR3 bases: TGTGCCAGCGAGGGGGCTCGGGAAAAACTGTTTTTT. Translated, it gives CASEGAREKLFF.

The chain carries TRBV7-8 and TRBJ2-2; the match to TRBD2 covers 8 bases. The CDR3 has 15 residues. The germline CDR1 and CDR2 sequences are SGHVS and FQNEAQ. Trimming removed 3 bases from V and 7 bases from J; junction bases left unmatched: 7. DNA of the CDR3: TGTGCCAGCAGCTTGACGGGGGGGCCAGGCGGGGAGCTGTTTTTT. This sequence encodes CASSLTGGPGGELFF.

CDR3 residues: CASSELGYQPQHF. The CDR3 nucleotides read TGTGCCAGCAGTGAATTAGGTTATCAGCCCCAGCATTTT. V and J are TRBV6-1 and TRBJ1-5; D not resolved. The CDR3 has 13 amino acids. Trimming left V 2 bases short and J 5 bases short, with 7 bases between. Germline loops: CDR1 MNHNS, CDR2 SASEGT.

This clone appeared a few times. The chain couples TRBV2 to TRBJ1-5, with D perhaps TRBD1 (6 bases). The length of the CDR3 is 14 residues. The V end was cut by 5 bases, the J end by 3 bases, with 11 bases between. CDR1 SNHLY and CDR2 FYNNEI come from the germline V gene. The CDR3, as DNA: TGTGCCAGCAGTTGGCAGGGGTTCAATCAGCCCCAGCATTTT. Its translation is CASSWQGFNQPQHF.

The chain has TRBV5-1 and TRBJ2-7; D remains ambiguous. Trimming pared 0 bases from V and 4 bases from J, leaving 14 bases between. The CDR3 covers 15 residues. From germline, CDR1 is SGHRS and CDR2 YFSETQ. This chain's CDR3 is CASSLVPDGVYEQYF. The CDR3 DNA follows: TGCGCCAGCAGCTTGGTGCCGGACGGAGTTTACGAGCAGTACTTC. The full variable domain, its missing parts supplied by reference TRBV5-1 and TRBJ2-7, is KAGVTQTPRYLIKTRGQQVTLSCSPISGHRSVSWYQQTPGQGLQFLFEYFSETQRNKGNFPGRFSGRQFSNSRSEMNVSTLELGDSALYLCASSLVPDGVYEQYFGPGTRLTVT.

The chain combines TRBV6-1 with TRBJ2-3, with D unclear. Trimming took off 0 bases at V and 4 bases at J, with 14 bases between the two ends. Germline V gives CDR1 MNHNS, CDR2 SASEGT. This CDR3 is 16 amino acids long. The DNA for the CDR3 is TGTGCCAGCAGTGAAGCGGCTATCCGTCCCCCAGATACGCAGTATTTT. Encoded protein: CASSEAAIRPPDTQYF.

V usage is TRBV10-3 and J usage is TRBJ2-5, with a weak D call TRBD1 (7 bases). CDR1 and CDR2 (germline): ENHRY, SYGVKD. The ends were cut back, 10 bases at V and 5 bases at J, with 20 bases in the middle. CDR3 length: 14 residues. The CDR3 sequence is CATHHRGGGETQYF. CDR3 nucleotide sequence: TGTGCCACCCACCACAGGGGAGGCGGGGAGACCCAGTACTTC.

CDR3 in amino acids: CASSLRGLAGVYEQYF. CDR3 nucleotides: TGTGCCAGCAGCTTAAGGGGACTAGCGGGAGTCTACGAGCAGTACTTC. This chain joins TRBV11-3 and TRBJ2-7, with TRBD2 matching 14 bases. From germline, CDR1 is SGHNT and CDR2 YENEEA. CDR3 size: 16 residues. V lost 2 bases to trimming and J lost 3 bases; unmatched junction nucleotides: 3.

The chain couples TRBV25-1 to TRBJ1-3; 9 bases fit TRBD1. With 6 bases clipped from V and 2 bases from J, the junction kept 5 bases outside the gene matches. Looked up from germline, CDR1 is MGHDK and CDR2 is SYGVNS. This CDR3 has 15 amino acids. For the CDR3, the DNA is TGTGCCAGCAGGGCCGGGACAGGGCCTGGAAACACCATATATTTT. It is translated as CASRAGTGPGNTIYF.

The V and J genes are TRBV3-1 (or the pseudogene TRBV3-2) and TRBJ2-3, with D possibly TRBD2 on 6 matching bases. Germline V gives CDR1 LGHDT, CDR2 YNNKEL (reference sequence). This CDR3 is built from 14 residues. V was shortened by 7 bases and J by 2 bases, with 13 bases between the two germline ends. The CDR3 protein is CASTRDSNTDTQYF. CDR3 nucleotide sequence: TGTGCCAGCACTCGGGACTCTAACACAGATACGCAGTATTTT.

The gene calls are TRBV5-1 and TRBJ1-3, with 7 bases lining up with TRBD1. The V and J ends lost 4 bases and 0 bases, in that order; junction bases with no gene match: 7. The CDR3 covers 16 residues. Germline V gene lookup returns CDR1 SGHRS and CDR2 YFSETQ. CDR3 nucleotide sequence: TGCGCCAGCAGCCAACGACGGACAGGCTCTGGAAACACCATATATTTT. Translated: CASSQRRTGSGNTIYF.

CDR3 sequence reads: CAWSPLDRAREKLFF. CDR3 coding DNA: TGTGCCTGGAGTCCCTTGGACAGGGCTCGCGAAAAACTGTTTTTT. This rearrangement joins TRBV30 to TRBJ1-4; TRBD1 agrees at 8 bases. The CDR3 spans 15 residues. J lost 8 bases, V lost 2 bases, and 10 bases had no gene match. Per germline, CDR1 GTSNPN and CDR2 SVGIG (reference sequence).

The sample holds a few counts of this clone. V and J are TRBV6-5 and TRBJ2-1, with TRBD2 matching over 11 bases. Germline CDR1 reads MNHEY; CDR2 reads SVGAGI. J lost 8 bases, V lost 8 bases, and 11 bases had no gene match. The CDR3 runs to 15 residues. The CDR3 DNA sequence: TGTGCCAGCGGGAAGTCTAGCGGGGGGAGGGATGAGCAGTTCTTC. Residues: CASGKSSGGRDEQFF.

V gene TRBV4-1 combines with J gene TRBJ1-5; TRBD1 is a possible D gene (6 bases). This CDR3 contains 16 residues. CDR1 is MGHRA and CDR2 is YSYEKL in the germline V gene. The ends were cut back, 4 bases at V and 1 base at J, with 14 bases in the middle. The CDR3 reads CASSLTDRGSNQPQHF. CDR3 in DNA: TGCGCCAGCAGCCTAACGGACAGAGGAAGCAATCAGCCCCAGCATTTT.

The chain employs TRBV11-2 and TRBJ2-7, with 13 bases fitting TRBD2. The germline CDR1 and CDR2 sequences are SGHAT and FQNNGV. The CDR3 consists of 18 residues. The junction had 14 bases not matched to a gene; V was cut back by 5 bases and J by 4 bases. The CDR3 reads CASSGGLAGSLWVYEQYF. The CDR3 DNA sequence: TGTGCCAGCAGCGGGGGACTAGCGGGATCACTATGGGTATACGAGCAGTACTTC.

This clone was observed once. J is TRBJ2-1 and V is TRBV3-1 (or the pseudogene TRBV3-2); TRBD1 is a possible D gene (6 bases). Germline V gene sequence: CDR1 LGHDT, CDR2 YNNKEL (reference sequence). The CDR3 is 15 residues long. V gave up 6 bases and J gave up 8 bases, with 20 bases separating them. CDR3 amino acids: CASSRGGPLQDEQFF. Written as DNA, the CDR3 is TGTGCCAGCAGTAGAGGGGGACCCTTGCAGGATGAGCAGTTCTTC.

The V gene is TRBV11-3, the J gene TRBJ1-6, with 9 bases fitting TRBD1. Germline V CDR1 and CDR2: SGHNT, YENEEA. V shed 5 bases, J shed 8 bases, and the junction held 10 bases outside the gene matches. The CDR3 is 16 amino acids. DNA for the CDR3: TGTGCCAGCAGCATGGGACAGGGTCGTTTAGATTCACCCCTCCACTTT. Its protein product is CASSMGQGRLDSPLHF.

V gene TRBV7-6 combines with J gene TRBJ2-7, with TRBD2 matching over 7 bases. With V trimmed by 5 bases and J by 1 base, 14 bases remained unmatched. This CDR3 contains 17 residues. Germline CDR1 reads SGHVS; CDR2 reads FNYEAQ. CDR3 amino acids: CASSHLAASGGSYEQYF. The CDR3 DNA is TGTGCCAGCAGCCACTTAGCAGCCTCGGGGGGATCCTACGAGCAGTACTTC.

The V and J genes are TRBV28 and TRBJ1-6; the D gene is possibly TRBD1 (6 bases). Germline V gene sequence: CDR1 MDHEN, CDR2 SYDVKM. The length of the CDR3 is 14 residues. V lost 6 bases and J 4 bases, leaving 10 bases between the germline ends. The CDR3: CASRVTGYNSPLHF. The CDR3 region has the DNA TGTGCCAGCAGGGTGACAGGTTATAATTCACCCCTCCACTTT.